These 8 T cell receptor beta chains were sequenced from one sample in a study of blood T cells in healthy people across ages. A sample-barcoded 5' primer and a J-beta primer mix were used in a second PCR of roughly 6 to 11 cycles. TCRdb analysed the 5' RACE reads with MiXCR anew, one entry per CDR3 protein. Altogether some 670,000 distinct CDR3 sequences are present, approximately 52% being singletons, with the ten largest covering roughly 13%. The sample comprised blood. The receptor source for this set is a woman older than 75 in good health.

On this clonotype: It may be a read error: a sequence one base away is much more abundant. This chain uses TRBV29-1 with TRBJ1-2; unclear D gene. The germline V and J ends were trimmed by 7 bases and 3 bases, with 12 bases remaining between them. This CDR3 contains 12 residues. The germline CDR1 and CDR2 sequences are SQVTM and ANQGSEA. The CDR3 protein is CSGAESDYGYTF. The CDR3 nucleotides are TGCAGCGGCGCCGAGAGCGACTATGGCTACACCTTC.

V is TRBV7-3 and J is TRBJ2-3; 8 nucleotides agree with TRBD1. The CDR3 has 15 amino acids. J lost 6 bases, V lost 5 bases, and 10 bases had no gene match. From germline, CDR1 is SGHTA and CDR2 FQGTGA. The CDR3 protein is CASSPKGPGGDTQYF. The CDR3 DNA reads as TGTGCCAGCAGCCCCAAGGGTCCAGGGGGCGATACGCAGTATTTT.

This clonotype was counted ten times or more. The CDR3 here is CASRDYSSYNEQFF. CDR3 DNA sequence: TGTGCCAGCAGGGACTATAGCTCCTACAATGAGCAGTTCTTC. The J gene is TRBJ2-1, the V gene TRBV6-5; D is perhaps TRBD2 (6 bases). CDR3 size: 14 residues. Germline V lookup: CDR1 MNHEY, CDR2 SVGAGI. V was clipped by 6 bases and J by 0 bases, with 9 bases between them.

This clonotype was picked up a small number of times. DNA for the CDR3: TGCAGCGTTGAAGAGGCGGCGGCGTCCTACGAGCAGTACTTC. Translating gives CSVEEAAASYEQYF. The rearrangement joins TRBV29-1 to TRBJ2-7; D ambiguous. V was shortened by 0 bases and J by 1 base, with 10 bases between the two germline ends. Germline V gene lookup returns CDR1 SQVTM and CDR2 ANQGSEA. This CDR3 has 14 amino acids.

V gene TRBV9 combines with J gene TRBJ2-7, with 9 bases identical to TRBD1. The CDR3 is 12 amino acids. Losses at the gene ends were 5 bases for V and 6 bases for J; bases not matched to a gene: 3. Germline lookup yields CDR1 SGDLS and CDR2 YYNGEE. The chain's CDR3 is CASSGTGREQYF. CDR3 bases: TGTGCCAGCAGTGGGACAGGGCGCGAGCAGTACTTC.

This clonotype was counted between two and nine times. The chain has TRBV20-1 and TRBJ1-1; D remains unclear. V lost 5 bases and J 1 base, leaving 5 bases between the germline ends. Germline loops: CDR1 DFQATT, CDR2 SNEGSKA (reference sequence). The CDR3 has 11 amino acids. CDR3 loop: CSALQNTEAFF. The CDR3 DNA follows: TGCAGTGCTCTCCAGAACACTGAAGCTTTCTTT.

This clonotype was observed many times. V usage is TRBV6-5 and J usage is TRBJ2-1; the match to TRBD1 covers 8 bases. The CDR3 has 15 residues. V was pared by 7 bases and J by 0 bases, with 5 bases of the junction left unmatched. Germline lookup yields CDR1 MNHEY and CDR2 SVGAGI. CDR3 protein: CASTTTGGSYNEQFF. The CDR3 DNA reads TGTGCCAGCACCACCACAGGGGGCTCCTACAATGAGCAGTTCTTC.

As concerns this clonotype: This sequence may be a read error, since a much larger clone differs from it by one base. The chain employs TRBV7-9 and TRBJ2-5; the D gene could be TRBD1 or TRBD2 (5 bases each). This CDR3 contains 15 residues. The V gene lost 1 base and the J gene lost 4 bases, with 13 bases spanning the gap. CDR1 is SEHNR, CDR2 FQNEAQ, per germline (reference sequence). The CDR3 here is CASSLGLGPRETQYF. CDR3 in DNA: TGTGCCAGCAGCTTAGGCTTGGGACCCCGAGAGACCCAGTACTTC.